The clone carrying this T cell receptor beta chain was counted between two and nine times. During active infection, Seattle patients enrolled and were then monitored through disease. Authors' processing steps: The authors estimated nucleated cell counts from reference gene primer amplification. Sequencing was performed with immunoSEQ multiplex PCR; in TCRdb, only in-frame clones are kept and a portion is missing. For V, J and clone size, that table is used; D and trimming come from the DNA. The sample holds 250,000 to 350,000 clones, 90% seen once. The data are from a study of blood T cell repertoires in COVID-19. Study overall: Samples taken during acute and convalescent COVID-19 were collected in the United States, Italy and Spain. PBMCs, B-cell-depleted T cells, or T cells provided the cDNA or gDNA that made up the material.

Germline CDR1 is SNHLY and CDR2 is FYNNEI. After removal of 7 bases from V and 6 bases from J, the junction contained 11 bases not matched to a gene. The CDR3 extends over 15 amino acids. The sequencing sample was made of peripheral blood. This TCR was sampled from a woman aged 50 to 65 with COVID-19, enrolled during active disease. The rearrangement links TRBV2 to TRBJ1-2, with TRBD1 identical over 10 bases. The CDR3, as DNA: TGTGCCAGCAACAGCCATCGGGACAGGGGCCATGGCTACACCTTC. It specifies CASNSHRDRGHGYTF.